This TCR beta chain is from a study of regulatory T cells in long-lasting Graves disease. There are many counts of this clonotype. The CDR3 is made up of 12 amino acids. The V and J ends lost 5 bases and 6 bases respectively, with 11 bases between them. Germline V CDR1 and CDR2: MNHNS, SASEGT. Investigators prepared the TCR beta libraries by applying iRepertoire HTBI primers and Arm-PCR of CDR3 regions. Each CDR3 protein is one row after TCRdb ran MiXCR on the multiplex PCR reads. The data hold a few hundred thousand distinct CDR3 sequences, with 15% to 20% observed a single time. As for time point: newly diagnosed GD, antithyroid drugs for less than 3 months. Isolated PBMC RNA provided the starting material for the TCR library. Patients hailed from an endocrinology department in Xi'an, China. The sample was also linked to a second study, of T cells in Graves' hyperthyroidism and ophthalmopathy. That paper adds: Patients aged 18 to 65 with hyperthyroidism were newly diagnosed, with duration under 2 months. Ophthalmopathy was predicted by the model a median of approximately 6 months ahead of onset.

Sample: peripheral blood mononuclear cells (PBMCs), taken at new diagnosis, from a patient treated with antithyroid drugs. The chain combines TRBV6-1 with TRBJ2-7; D perhaps matches TRBD2 (6 bases). This sequence originates from a woman aged 25 to 39 with Graves disease. For the CDR3, the DNA is TGTGCCAGCAGTCGGGGAGGAGTCGAGCAGTACTTC. Translating it yields CASSRGGVEQYF.